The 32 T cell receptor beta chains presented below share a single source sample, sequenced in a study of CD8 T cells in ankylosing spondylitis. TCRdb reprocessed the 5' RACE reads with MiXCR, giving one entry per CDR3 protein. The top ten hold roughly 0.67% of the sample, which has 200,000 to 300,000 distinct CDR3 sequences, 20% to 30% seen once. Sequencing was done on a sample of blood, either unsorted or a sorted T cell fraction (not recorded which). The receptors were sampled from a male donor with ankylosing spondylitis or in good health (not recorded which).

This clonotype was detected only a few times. Here the CDR3 reads CSVRQDSYNEQFF. CDR3 nucleotides: TGCAGCGTTCGACAGGACTCCTACAATGAGCAGTTCTTC. The V and J genes are TRBV29-1 and TRBJ2-1; D perhaps matches TRBD1 (6 bases). Germline loops: CDR1 SQVTM, CDR2 ANQGSEA. This CDR3 contains 13 residues. V was cut by 5 bases and J by 0 bases, with 8 bases left in between.

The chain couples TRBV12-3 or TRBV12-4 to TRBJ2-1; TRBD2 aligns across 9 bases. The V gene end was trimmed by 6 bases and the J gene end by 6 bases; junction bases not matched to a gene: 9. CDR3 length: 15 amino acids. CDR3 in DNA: TGTGCCAGCAGATGGGGGCGGGGGGGTACCAATGAGCAGTTCTTC. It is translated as CASRWGRGGTNEQFF.

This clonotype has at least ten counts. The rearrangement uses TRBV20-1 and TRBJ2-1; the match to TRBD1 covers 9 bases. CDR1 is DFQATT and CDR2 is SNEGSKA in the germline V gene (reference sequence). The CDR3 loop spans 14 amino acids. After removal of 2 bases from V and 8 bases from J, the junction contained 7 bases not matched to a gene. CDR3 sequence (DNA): TGCAGTGCTAGACCGGGGACAGGGCTGCATGAGCAGTTCTTC. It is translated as CSARPGTGLHEQFF.

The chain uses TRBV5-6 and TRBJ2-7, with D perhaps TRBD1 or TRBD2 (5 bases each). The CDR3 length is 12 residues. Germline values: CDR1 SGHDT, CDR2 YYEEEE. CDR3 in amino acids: CASRGYSYEQYF. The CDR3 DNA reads TGTGCTTCGAGGGGTTACTCCTACGAGCAGTACTTC.

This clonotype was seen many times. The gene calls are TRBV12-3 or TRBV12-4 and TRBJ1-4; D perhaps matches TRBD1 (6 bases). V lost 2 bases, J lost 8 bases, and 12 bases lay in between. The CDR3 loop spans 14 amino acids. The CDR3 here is CASSLKGGSEKLFF. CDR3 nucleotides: TGTGCCAGCAGTTTAAAGGGGGGAAGCGAAAAACTGTTTTTT.

CDR3 residues: CASSQVGLAGVGETQYF. The CDR3 bases are TGCGCCAGCAGCCAAGTGGGACTAGCGGGGGTCGGGGAGACCCAGTACTTC. The chain employs TRBV4-1 and TRBJ2-5; 14 nucleotides agree with TRBD2. In germline, CDR1 is MGHRA, CDR2 YSYEKL. The CDR3 totals 17 residues. The J segment lost 5 bases and the V segment lost 1 base, leaving 6 bases of the junction unmatched.

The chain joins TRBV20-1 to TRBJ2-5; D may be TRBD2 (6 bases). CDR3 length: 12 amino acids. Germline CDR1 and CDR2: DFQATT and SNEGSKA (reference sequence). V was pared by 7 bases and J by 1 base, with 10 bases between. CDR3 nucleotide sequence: TGCAGTGTCGGGACTTCCCAAGAGACCCAGTACTTC. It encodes CSVGTSQETQYF.

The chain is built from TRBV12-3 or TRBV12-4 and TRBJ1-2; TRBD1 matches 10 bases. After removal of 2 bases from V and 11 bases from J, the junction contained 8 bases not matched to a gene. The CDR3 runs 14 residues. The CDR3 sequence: CASSLRTGGFGYTF. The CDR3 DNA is TGTGCCAGCAGTTTACGGACAGGGGGATTCGGTTACACCTTC.

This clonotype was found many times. The CDR3 reads CASSHGTGNQPQHF. DNA for the CDR3: TGCGCCAGCAGCCATGGGACAGGCAATCAGCCCCAGCATTTT. The V call is TRBV4-1, the J call TRBJ1-5; the match to TRBD1 covers 7 bases. Germline V CDR1 and CDR2: MGHRA, YSYEKL. V lost 3 bases to trimming and J lost 2 bases; unmatched junction nucleotides: 1. This CDR3 contains 14 residues.

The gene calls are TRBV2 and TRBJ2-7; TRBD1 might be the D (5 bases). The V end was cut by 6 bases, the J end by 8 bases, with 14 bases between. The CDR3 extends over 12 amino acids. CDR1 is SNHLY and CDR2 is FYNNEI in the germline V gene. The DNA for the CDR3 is TGTGCCAGCAGCGTGATACAGGAGCAGCAGTACTTC. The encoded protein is CASSVIQEQQYF.

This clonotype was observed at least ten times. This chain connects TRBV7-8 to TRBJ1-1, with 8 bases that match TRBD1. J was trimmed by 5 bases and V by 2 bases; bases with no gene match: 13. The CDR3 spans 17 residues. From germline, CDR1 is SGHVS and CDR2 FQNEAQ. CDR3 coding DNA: TGTGCCAGCAGCTTAAGGGGGTCAGGGGGCGGTTGGACTGAAGCTTTCTTT. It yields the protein CASSLRGSGGGWTEAFF.

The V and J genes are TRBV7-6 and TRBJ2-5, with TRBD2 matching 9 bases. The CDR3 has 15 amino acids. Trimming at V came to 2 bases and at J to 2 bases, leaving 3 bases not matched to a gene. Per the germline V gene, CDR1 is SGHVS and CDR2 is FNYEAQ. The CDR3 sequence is CASSLIAGVQETQYF. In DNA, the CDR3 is TGTGCCAGCAGCTTAATAGCGGGGGTACAAGAGACCCAGTACTTC.

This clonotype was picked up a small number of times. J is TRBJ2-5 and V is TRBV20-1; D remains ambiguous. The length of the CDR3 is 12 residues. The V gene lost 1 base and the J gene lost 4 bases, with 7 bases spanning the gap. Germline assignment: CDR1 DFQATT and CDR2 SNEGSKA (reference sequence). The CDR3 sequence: CSARVRGETQYF. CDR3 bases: TGCAGTGCTAGAGTCAGAGGAGAGACCCAGTACTTC.

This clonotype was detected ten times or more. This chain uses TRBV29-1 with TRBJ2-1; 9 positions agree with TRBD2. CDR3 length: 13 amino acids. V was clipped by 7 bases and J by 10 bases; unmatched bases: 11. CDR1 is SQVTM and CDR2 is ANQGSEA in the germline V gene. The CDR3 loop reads CSASSGTSREQFF. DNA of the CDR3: TGCAGCGCTTCATCCGGGACTAGCCGGGAGCAGTTCTTC.

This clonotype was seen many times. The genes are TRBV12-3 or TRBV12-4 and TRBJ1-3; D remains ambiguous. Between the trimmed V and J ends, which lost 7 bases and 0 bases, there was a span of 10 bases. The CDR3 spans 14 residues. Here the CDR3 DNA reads TGTGCCAGCATGTTCTTTGGCTCTGGAAACACCATATATTTT. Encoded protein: CASMFFGSGNTIYF.

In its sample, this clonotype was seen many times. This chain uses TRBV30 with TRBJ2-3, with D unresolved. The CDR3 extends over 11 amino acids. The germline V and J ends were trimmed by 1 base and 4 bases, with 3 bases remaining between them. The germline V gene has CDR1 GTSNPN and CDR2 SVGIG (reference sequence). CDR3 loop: CAWSAPDTQYF. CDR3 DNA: TGTGCCTGGAGTGCCCCAGATACGCAGTATTTT.

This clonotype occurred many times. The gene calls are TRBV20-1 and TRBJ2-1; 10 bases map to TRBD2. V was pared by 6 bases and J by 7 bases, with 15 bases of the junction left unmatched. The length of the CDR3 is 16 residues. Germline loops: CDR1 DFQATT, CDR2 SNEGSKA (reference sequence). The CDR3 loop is CSAQPKLAGLANEQFF. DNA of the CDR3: TGCAGTGCACAGCCCAAACTAGCGGGGCTAGCTAATGAGCAGTTCTTC.

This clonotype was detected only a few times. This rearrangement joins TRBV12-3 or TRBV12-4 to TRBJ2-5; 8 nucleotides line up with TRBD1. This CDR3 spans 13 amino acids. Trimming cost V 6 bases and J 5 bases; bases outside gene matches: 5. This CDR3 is CASSTYRGETQYF. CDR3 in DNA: TGTGCCAGCAGCACATACAGGGGGGAGACCCAGTACTTC.

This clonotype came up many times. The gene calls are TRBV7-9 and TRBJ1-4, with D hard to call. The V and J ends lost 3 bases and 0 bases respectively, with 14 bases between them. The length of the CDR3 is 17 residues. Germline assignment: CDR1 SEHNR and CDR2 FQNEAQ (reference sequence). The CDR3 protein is CASSFPGRPATNEKLFF. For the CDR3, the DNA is TGTGCCAGCAGCTTCCCGGGAAGGCCTGCAACTAATGAAAAACTGTTTTTT.

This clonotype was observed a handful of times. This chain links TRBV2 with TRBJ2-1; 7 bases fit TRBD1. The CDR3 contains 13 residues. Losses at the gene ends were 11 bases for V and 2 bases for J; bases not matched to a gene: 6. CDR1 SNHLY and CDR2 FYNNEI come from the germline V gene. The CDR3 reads CASQGQTYNEQFF. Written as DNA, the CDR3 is TGTGCCTCTCAGGGACAGACCTACAATGAGCAGTTCTTC.

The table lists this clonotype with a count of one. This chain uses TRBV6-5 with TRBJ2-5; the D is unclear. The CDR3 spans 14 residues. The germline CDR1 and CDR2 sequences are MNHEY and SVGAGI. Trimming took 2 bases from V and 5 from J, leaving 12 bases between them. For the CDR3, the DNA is TGTGCCAGCAGTTACACCCATGGTTGGGAGACCCAGTACTTC. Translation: CASSYTHGWETQYF.

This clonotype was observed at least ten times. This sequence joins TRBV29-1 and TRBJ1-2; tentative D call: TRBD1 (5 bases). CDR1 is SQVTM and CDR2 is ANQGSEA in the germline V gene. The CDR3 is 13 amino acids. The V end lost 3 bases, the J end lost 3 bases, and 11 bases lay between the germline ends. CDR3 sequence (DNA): TGCAGCGTTGAGTTGCAGGGTGACTATGGCTACACCTTC. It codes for CSVELQGDYGYTF.

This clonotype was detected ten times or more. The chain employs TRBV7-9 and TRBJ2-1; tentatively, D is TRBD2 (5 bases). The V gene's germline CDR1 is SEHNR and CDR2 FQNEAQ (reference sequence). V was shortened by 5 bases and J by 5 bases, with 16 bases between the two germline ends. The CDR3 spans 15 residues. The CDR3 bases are TGTGCCAGCAGCCTGGTTGGTGGAGGCCACAATGAGCAGTTCTTC. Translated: CASSLVGGGHNEQFF. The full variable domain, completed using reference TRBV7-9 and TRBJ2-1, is DTGVSQNPRHKITKRGQNVTFRCDPISEHNRLYWYRQTLGQGPEFLTYFQNEAQLEKSRLLSDRFSAERPKGSFSTLEIQRTEQGDSAMYLCASSLVGGGHNEQFFGPGTRLTVL.

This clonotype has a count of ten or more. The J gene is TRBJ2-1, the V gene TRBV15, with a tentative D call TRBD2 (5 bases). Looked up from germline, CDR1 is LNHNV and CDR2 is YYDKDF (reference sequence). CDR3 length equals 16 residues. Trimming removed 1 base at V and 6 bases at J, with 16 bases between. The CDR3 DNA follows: TGTGCCACCAGCAGAGGAGGGTTCCCATCTCGCAATGAGCAGTTCTTC. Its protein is CATSRGGFPSRNEQFF.

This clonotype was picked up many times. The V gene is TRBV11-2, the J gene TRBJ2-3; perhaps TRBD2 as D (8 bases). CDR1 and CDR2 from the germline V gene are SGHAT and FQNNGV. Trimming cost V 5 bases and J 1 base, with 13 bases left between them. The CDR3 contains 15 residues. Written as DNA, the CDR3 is TGTGCCAGCAGCCGGGAGGGGGCGGGCACAGATACGCAGTATTTT. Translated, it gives CASSREGAGTDTQYF.

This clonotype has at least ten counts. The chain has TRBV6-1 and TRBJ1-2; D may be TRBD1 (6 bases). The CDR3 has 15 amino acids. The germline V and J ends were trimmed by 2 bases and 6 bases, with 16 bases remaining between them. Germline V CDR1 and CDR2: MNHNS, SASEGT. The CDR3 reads CASSEHFPRGDGYTF. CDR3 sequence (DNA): TGTGCCAGCAGTGAACATTTCCCGAGGGGGGATGGCTACACCTTC.

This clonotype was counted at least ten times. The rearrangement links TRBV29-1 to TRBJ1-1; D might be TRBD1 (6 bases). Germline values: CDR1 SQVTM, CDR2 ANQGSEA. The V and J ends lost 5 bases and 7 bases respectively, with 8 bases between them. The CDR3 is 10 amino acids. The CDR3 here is CSVKQGEAFF. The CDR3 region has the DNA TGCAGCGTTAAACAGGGTGAAGCTTTCTTT.

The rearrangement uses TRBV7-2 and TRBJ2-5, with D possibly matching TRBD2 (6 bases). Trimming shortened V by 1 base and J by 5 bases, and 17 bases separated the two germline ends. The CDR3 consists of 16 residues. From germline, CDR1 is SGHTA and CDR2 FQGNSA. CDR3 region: CASSLVRGTSSETQYF. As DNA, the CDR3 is TGTGCCAGCAGCTTAGTCCGGGGGACCTCGTCGGAGACCCAGTACTTC. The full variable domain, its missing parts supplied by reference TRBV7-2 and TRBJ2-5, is GAGVSQSPSNKVTEKGKDVELRCDPISGHTALYWYRQSLGQGLEFLIYFQGNSAPDKSGLPSDRFSAERTGGSVSTLTIQRTQQEDSAVYLCASSLVRGTSSETQYFGPGTRLLVL.

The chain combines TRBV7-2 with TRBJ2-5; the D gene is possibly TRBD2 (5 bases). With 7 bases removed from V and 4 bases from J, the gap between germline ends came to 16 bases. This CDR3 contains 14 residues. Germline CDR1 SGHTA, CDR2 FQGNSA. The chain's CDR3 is CASTPGGRGETQYF. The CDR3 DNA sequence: TGTGCCAGCACCCCCGGAGGCAGAGGAGAGACCCAGTACTTC.

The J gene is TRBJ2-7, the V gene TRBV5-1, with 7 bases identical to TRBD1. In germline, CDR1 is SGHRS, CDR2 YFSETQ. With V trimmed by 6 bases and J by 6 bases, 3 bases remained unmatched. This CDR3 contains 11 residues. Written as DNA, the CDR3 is TGCGCCAGCACGGCAGGGGGCGAGCAGTACTTC. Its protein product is CASTAGGEQYF.

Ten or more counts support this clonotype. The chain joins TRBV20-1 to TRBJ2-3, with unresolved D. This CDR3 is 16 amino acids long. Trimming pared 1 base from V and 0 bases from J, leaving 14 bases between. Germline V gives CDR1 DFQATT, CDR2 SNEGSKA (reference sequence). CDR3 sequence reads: CSARGGGSSSTDTQYF. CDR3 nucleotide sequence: TGCAGTGCTAGAGGGGGTGGAAGTTCTAGCACAGATACGCAGTATTTT.

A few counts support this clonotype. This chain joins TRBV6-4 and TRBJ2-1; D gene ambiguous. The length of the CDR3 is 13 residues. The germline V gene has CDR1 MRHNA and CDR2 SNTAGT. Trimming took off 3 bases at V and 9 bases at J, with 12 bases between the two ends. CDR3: CASSETPRREQFF. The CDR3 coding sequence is TGTGCCAGCAGTGAAACCCCCCGCCGTGAGCAGTTCTTC.